The entry below gives a single TCR beta chain sequence along with its context. Its antigen is unknown. Qualities for individual bases were not recorded, and no much larger clone is one base off. From the germline V gene (reference sequence), CDR1 is MNHEY and CDR2 is SMNVEV. The trim is 3 bases for V and 6 bases for J, with a gap of 15 bases between the germline ends. Its CDR3 holds 15 amino acids, cysteine through phenylalanine. Just CDR3 DNA is preserved here, 45 bases in frame from base 1. The data are from a study of graft-versus-host responses after intestinal transplantation (dated by TCRdb to about 2021). For the wider study: Multivisceral, liver-intestinal, or isolated intestinal transplants were received by the recipients. A peak of at least 4% donor T cells among recipient peripheral blood mononuclear cells was the definition used for donor T cell macrochimerism. The cohort enrolled 20 to 25 intestinal transplant recipients including one retransplant, and a few patients lacking pretransplant specimens were excluded. Bulk TCR-beta CDR3 sequencing was used to track graft-versus-host and host-versus-graft alloreactive T cell clones in the graft, circulation and bone marrow after intestinal transplantation. Every recipient was given anti-thymocyte globulin induction, followed by roughly 3 years of maintenance tacrolimus and steroids. To identify alloreactive clones, pre-transplant mixed lymphocyte reaction products were sequenced and compared with unstimulated pre-transplant donor and recipient T cells. Rather than being sequenced by the commercial service, samples from three later patients were sequenced in-house on an Illumina MiSeq and processed with MiXCR.

General conclusions and limits of the study: GvH clones were detected in recipient bone marrow, and some appeared earlier in ileal mucosa or blood, consistent with an intestinal mucosal origin. Conclusions were limited by the relatively low number and heterogeneity of intestinal transplant patients. Peak levels of circulating GvH clones were associated with declines in HvG clones early after transplant. High GvH to HvG T cell clonal ratios were observed in the allografts of patients with donor T cell macrochimerism.

The time point label for this specimen denotes: cells obtained before transplantation from donor or recipient. CD3+CD4+ and CD3+CD8+ populations were FACS-sorted from unstimulated pre-transplant donor and recipient cells taken from spleen or lymph nodes. Library prep was done by the immunoSEQ multiplex PCR assay. For most patients, genomic DNA was isolated with the Qiagen DNeasy Blood and Tissue Kit and shipped frozen to Adaptive Biotechnologies for TCR sequencing. High-throughput TCR-beta CDR3 sequencing of genomic DNA from most patients was performed by Adaptive Biotechnologies. In the original analysis: TCR sequencing data for over 15 patients were retrieved from Adaptive's ImmunoSEQ software; three other patients were processed with MiXCR and VDJtools. To correct CD4 versus CD8 sorting errors, sequences present in both subsets at a frequency ratio below 5:1 were removed. CDR3 nucleotide sequences shared between donor and recipient were removed because the origin of such sequences could not be assigned. To count as alloreactive, a clone needed at least 2-fold expansion over unstimulated cells and a minimum CFSE-low frequency of 0.002% (template counts) or 0.001% (read counts). Clones were considered mappable if detected in sequenced pre-transplant spleen, lymph node, or MLR CFSE-low populations of the donor or recipient. The cumulative frequency of alloreactive clones was calculated as a percentage of all sequences, weighted by copy number. Here the immuneACCESS table is served through TCRdb, limited to in-frame sequences with V and J called. Missing clones are a known gap in these copies; in checked studies unresolved V genes cover under half, and the rest lacks a known reason. V, J and clone size derive from that table, while D and trimming were established from the DNA sequence. The sample profile shows around 110,000 clones; around nine tenths of them were found once. 0.15% to 0.2% of the sample belongs to the ten largest clones.

This chain joins TRBV27 to TRBJ2-1; perhaps TRBD2 is the D gene, with 5 bases matching. This TCR was sampled from a human donor who received an intestinal transplant. The material was unstimulated CD4+ T cells sorted from spleen or lymph node cells, obtained before intestinal transplant. The base sequence is TGTGCCAGCAGTTTCGCCCTAGCTCGGTTCAATGAGCAGTTCTTC. It encodes CASSFALARFNEQFF.